This TCR beta chain appears in the sequencing data of a study of blood T cell repertoires in COVID-19. Background on the study: Sites across the United States, Italy and Spain contributed samples from acute and convalescent COVID-19. The analysed material was cDNA or gDNA that came from T cells, B-cell-depleted T cells, or PBMCs.

The V gene lost 4 bases and the J gene lost 2 bases, with 15 bases spanning the gap. This CDR3 is 15 amino acids long. Germline values: CDR1 SGHDT, CDR2 YYEEEE. Original processing notes: Amplification of reference gene primers provided the estimated nucleated cell counts. The protocol was immunoSEQ multiplex PCR, while the TCRdb copy is restricted to in-frame clones and leaves out a portion. The V and J calls and clone size were taken over from that table, and D and trimming were inferred from the DNA. In the table there are about 250,000 clones, approximately 90% of which are singletons. The V gene is TRBV5-6, the J gene TRBJ1-2, with TRBD1 as a possible D gene (5 bases). The receptor comes from a man between 18 and 35 years old with active or convalescent COVID-19. Specimen: peripheral blood. This chain's CDR3 is CASSPRQRTNYGYTF. The CDR3 DNA reads as TGTGCCAGCAGCCCCCGACAGAGAACCAACTATGGCTACACCTTC.